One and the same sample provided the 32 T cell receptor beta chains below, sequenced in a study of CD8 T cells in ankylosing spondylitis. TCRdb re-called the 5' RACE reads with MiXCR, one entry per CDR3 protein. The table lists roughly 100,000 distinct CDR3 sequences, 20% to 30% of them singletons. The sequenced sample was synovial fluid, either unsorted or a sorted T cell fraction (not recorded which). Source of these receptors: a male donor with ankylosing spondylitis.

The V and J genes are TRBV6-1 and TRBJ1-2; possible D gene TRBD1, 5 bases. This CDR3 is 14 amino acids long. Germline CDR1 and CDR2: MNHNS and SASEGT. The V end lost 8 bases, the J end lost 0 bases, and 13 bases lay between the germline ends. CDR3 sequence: CASFIGGANYGYTF. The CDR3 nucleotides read TGTGCCAGCTTTATTGGGGGTGCTAACTATGGCTACACCTTC.

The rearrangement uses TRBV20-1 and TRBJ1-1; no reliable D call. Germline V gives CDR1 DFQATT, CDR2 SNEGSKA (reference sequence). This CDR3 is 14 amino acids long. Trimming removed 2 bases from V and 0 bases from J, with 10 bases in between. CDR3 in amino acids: CSARHHQMNTEAFF. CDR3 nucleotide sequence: TGCAGTGCTAGACACCATCAAATGAACACTGAAGCTTTCTTT.

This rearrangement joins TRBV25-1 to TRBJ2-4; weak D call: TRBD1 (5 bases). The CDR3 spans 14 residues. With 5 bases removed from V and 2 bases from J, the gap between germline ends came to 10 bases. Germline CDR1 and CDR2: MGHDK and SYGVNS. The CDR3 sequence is CASSTTATKNIQYF. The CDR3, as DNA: TGTGCCAGCAGTACGACAGCTACCAAAAACATTCAGTACTTC.

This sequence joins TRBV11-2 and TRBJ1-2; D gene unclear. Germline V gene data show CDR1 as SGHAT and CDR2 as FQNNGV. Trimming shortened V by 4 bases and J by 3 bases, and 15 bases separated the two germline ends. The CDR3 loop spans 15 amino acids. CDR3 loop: CASSSERGLHYGYTF. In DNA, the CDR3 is TGTGCCAGCAGCTCAGAGCGTGGGTTGCACTATGGCTACACCTTC.

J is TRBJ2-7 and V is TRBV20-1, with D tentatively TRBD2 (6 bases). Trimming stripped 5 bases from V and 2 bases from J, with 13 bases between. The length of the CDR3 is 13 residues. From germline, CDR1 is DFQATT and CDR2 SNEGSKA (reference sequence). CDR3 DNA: TGCAGTGCTCTGGCGGGGCCCACCTACGAGCAGTACTTC. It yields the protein CSALAGPTYEQYF.

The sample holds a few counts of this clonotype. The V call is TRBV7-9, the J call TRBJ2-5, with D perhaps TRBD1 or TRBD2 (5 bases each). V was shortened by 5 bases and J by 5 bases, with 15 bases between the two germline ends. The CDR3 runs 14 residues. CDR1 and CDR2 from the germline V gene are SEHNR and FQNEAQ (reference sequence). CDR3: CASSPIGAIETQYF. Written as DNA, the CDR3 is TGTGCCAGCAGCCCCATCGGGGCGATCGAGACCCAGTACTTC. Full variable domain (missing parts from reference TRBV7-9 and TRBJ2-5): DTGVSQNPRHKITKRGQNVTFRCDPISEHNRLYWYRQTLGQGPEFLTYFQNEAQLEKSRLLSDRFSAERPKGSFSTLEIQRTEQGDSAMYLCASSPIGAIETQYFGPGTRLLVL.

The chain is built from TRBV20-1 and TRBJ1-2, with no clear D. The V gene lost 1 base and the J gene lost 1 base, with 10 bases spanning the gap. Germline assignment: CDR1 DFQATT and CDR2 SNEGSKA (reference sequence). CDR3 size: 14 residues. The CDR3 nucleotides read TGCAGTGCTAGAGGGAACGCAGATAACTATGGCTACACCTTC. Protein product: CSARGNADNYGYTF.

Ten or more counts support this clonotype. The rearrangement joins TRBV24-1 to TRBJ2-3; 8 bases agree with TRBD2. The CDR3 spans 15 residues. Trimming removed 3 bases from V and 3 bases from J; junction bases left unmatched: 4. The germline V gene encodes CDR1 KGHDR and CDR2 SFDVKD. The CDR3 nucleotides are TGTGCCACCAGTGATCCGGCTAGCGGGACAGATACGCAGTATTTT. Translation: CATSDPASGTDTQYF.

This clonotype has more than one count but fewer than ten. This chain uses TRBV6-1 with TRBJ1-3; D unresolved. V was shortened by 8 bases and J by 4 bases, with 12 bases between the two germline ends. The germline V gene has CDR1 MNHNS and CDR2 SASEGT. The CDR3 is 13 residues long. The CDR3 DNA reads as TGTGCCAGCCGCGGGGAGATCGGAAACACCATATATTTT. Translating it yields CASRGEIGNTIYF.

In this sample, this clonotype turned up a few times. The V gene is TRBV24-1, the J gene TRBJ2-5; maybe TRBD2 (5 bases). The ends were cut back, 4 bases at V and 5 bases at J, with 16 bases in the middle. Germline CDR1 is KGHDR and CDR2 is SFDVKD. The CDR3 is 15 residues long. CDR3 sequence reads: CATSDLQGSGETQYF. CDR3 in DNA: TGTGCCACCAGTGACTTACAAGGGTCGGGGGAGACCCAGTACTTC.

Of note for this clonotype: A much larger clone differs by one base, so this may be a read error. The CDR3 coding sequence is TGTGCCAGCGGGGGACAGGGGGCGCAAAGTACGCAGTATTTT. Translation: CASGGQGAQSTQYF. The chain employs TRBV2 and TRBJ2-3, with 12 bases matching TRBD1. The V segment lost 8 bases and the J segment 8 bases; nucleotides outside the gene matches: 8. Germline V gives CDR1 SNHLY, CDR2 FYNNEI. This CDR3 is built from 14 residues. Using reference TRBV2 and TRBJ2-3 for the parts outside the CDR3, the full variable domain is EPEVTQTPSHQVTQMGQEVILRCVPISNHLYFYWYRQILGQKVEFLVSFYNNEISEKSEIFDDQFSVERPDGSNFTLKIRSTKLEDSAMYFCASGGQGAQSTQYFGPGTRLTVL.

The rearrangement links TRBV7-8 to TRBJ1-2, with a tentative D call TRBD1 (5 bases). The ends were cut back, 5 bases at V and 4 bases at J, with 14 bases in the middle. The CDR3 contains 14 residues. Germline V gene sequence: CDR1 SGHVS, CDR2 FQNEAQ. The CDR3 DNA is TGTGCCAGCAGCCCTAGTACAGGAACCTATGGCTACACCTTC. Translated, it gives CASSPSTGTYGYTF.

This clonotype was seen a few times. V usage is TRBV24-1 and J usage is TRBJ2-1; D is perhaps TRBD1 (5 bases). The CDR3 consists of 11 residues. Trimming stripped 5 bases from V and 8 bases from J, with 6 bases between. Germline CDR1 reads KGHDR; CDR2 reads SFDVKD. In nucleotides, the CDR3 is TGTGCCACCAGTGTCAGGGATGAGCAGTTCTTC. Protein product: CATSVRDEQFF.

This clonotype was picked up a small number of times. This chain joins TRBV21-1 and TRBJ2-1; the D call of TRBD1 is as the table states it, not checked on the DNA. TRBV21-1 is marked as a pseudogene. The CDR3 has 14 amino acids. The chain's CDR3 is CASGRQGAHNEQFF. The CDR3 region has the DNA TGTGCCAGCGGAAGGCAGGGGGCCCACAATGAGCAGTTCTTC.

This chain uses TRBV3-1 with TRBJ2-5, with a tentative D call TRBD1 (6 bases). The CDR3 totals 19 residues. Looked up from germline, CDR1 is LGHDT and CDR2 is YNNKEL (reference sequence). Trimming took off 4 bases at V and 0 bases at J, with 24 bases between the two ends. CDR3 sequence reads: CASSPTDSTAWEYQETQYF. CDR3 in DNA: TGTGCCAGCAGCCCGACGGACAGTACGGCTTGGGAGTACCAAGAGACCCAGTACTTC.

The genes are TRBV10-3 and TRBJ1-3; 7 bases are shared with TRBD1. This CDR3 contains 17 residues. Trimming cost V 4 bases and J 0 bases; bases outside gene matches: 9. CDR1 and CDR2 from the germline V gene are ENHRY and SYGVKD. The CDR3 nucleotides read TGTGCCATCAGTGGCGACCCTGGGACAGCCTCTGGAAACACCATATATTTT. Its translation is CAISGDPGTASGNTIYF.

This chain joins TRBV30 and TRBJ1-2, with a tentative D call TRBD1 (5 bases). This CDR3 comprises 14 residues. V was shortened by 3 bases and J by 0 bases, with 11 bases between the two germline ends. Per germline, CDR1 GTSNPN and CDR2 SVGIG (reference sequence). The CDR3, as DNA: TGTGCCTGGAGCGACAGTGTAGCTAACTATGGCTACACCTTC. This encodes CAWSDSVANYGYTF.

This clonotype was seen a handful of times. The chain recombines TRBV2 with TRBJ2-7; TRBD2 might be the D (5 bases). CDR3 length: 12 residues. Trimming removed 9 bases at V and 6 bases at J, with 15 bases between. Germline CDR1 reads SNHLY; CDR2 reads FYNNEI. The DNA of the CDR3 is TGTGCCAGTTCCTTCCCCCGGGGCGAGCAGTACGTC. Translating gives CASSFPRGEQYV.

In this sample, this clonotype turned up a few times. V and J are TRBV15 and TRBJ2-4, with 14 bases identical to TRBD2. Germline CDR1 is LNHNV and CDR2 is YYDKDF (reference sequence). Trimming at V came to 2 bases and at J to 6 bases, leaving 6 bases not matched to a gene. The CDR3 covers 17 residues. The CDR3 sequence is CATSRTGLAGEINIQYF. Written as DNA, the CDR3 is TGTGCCACCAGCAGAACGGGACTAGCGGGAGAAATAAACATTCAGTACTTC.

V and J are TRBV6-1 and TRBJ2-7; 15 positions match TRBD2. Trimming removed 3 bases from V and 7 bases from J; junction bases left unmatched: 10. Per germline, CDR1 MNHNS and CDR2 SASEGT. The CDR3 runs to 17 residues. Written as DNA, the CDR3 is TGTGCCAGCAGTGATATCCCCCGGGGACTAGCGGGAGGTGAGCAGTACGTC. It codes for CASSDIPRGLAGGEQYV.

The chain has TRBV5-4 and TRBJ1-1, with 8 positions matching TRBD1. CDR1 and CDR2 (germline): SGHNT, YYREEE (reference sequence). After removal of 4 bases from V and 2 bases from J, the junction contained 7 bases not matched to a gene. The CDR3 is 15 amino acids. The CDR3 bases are TGTGCCAGCAGCCGCCGAGGACAGGGCAACACTGAAGCTTTCTTT. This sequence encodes CASSRRGQGNTEAFF.

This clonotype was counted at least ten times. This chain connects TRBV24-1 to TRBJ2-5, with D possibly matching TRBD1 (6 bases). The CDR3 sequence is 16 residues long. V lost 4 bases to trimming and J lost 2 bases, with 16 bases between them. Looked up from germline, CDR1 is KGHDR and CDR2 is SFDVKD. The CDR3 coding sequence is TGTGCCACCAGTGACCCAGGGGTACCTAAACAAGAGACCCAGTACTTC. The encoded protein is CATSDPGVPKQETQYF.

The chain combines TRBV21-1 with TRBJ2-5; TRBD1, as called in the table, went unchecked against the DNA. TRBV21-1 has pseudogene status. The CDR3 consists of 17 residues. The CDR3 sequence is CASSKVEEDRGQETQYF. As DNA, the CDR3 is TGTGCCAGCAGCAAAGTTGAGGAGGACAGGGGACAAGAGACCCAGTACTTC.

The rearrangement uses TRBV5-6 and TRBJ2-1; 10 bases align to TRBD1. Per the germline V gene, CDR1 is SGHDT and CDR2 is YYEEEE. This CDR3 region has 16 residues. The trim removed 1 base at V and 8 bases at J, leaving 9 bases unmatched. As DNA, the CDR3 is TGTGCCAGCAGCTTGAAGCGGGGACAGGGGCGGGATGAGCAGTTCTTC. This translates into CASSLKRGQGRDEQFF.

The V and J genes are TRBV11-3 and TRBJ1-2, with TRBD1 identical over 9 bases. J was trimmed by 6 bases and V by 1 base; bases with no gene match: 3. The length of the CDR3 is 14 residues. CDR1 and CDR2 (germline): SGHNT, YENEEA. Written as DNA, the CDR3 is TGTGCCAGCAGCTTAGCAAGGACAGGGGATGGCTACACCTTC. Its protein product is CASSLARTGDGYTF.

The CDR3 bases are TGTGCCAGAGGGACTAGCGGGGACAATGAGCAGTTCTTC. Its protein is CARGTSGDNEQFF. This chain links TRBV2 with TRBJ2-1; 13 positions agree with TRBD2. With 9 bases clipped from V and 5 bases from J, the junction kept 1 base outside the gene matches. The CDR3 is made up of 13 amino acids. The germline CDR1 and CDR2 sequences are SNHLY and FYNNEI.

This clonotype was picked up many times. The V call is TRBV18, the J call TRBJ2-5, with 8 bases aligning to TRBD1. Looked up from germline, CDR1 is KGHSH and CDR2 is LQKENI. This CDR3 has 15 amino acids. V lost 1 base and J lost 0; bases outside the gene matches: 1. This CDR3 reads CASSPRTGYQETQYF. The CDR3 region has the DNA TGTGCCAGCTCACCACGGACAGGGTACCAAGAGACCCAGTACTTC.

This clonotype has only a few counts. The CDR3 is CASSQGPYNEQFF. As DNA, the CDR3 is TGTGCCAGCAGCCAAGGCCCCTACAATGAGCAGTTCTTC. This sequence joins TRBV3-1 and TRBJ2-1; D remains unclear. Per the germline V gene, CDR1 is LGHDT and CDR2 is YNNKEL (reference sequence). V was clipped by 1 base and J by 2 bases, with 3 bases between them. This CDR3 contains 13 residues.

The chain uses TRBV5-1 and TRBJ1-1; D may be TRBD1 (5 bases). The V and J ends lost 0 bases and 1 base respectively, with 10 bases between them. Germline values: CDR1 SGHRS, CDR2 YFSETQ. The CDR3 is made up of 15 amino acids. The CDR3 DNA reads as TGCGCCAGCAGCTTGGCAGGGCCGGCGAACACTGAAGCTTTCTTT. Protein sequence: CASSLAGPANTEAFF.

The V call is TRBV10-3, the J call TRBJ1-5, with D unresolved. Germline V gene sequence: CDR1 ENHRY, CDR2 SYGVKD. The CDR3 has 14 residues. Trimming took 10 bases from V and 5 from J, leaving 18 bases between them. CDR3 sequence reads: CATENEWTDQPQHF. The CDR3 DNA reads TGTGCCACCGAAAACGAGTGGACGGATCAGCCCCAGCATTTT.

The CDR3 DNA reads as TGTGCCAGCAACTTAGCGAACACTGAAGCTTTCTTT. Amino acids: CASNLANTEAFF. This chain connects TRBV28 to TRBJ1-1; D remains ambiguous. The V end was cut by 7 bases, the J end by 1 base, with 7 bases between. Germline CDR1 reads MDHEN; CDR2 reads SYDVKM. There are 12 residues in the CDR3.

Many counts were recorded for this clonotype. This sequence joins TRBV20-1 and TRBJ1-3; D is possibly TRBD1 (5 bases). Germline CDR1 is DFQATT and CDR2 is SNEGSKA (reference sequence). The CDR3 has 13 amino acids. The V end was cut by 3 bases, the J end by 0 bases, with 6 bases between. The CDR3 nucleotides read TGCAGTGCTAGCCAGGGCTCTGGAAACACCATATATTTT. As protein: CSASQGSGNTIYF.